These 11 T cell receptor beta chains were all obtained from the same sample, sequenced in a study of cytomegalovirus exposure and HLA in healthy donors (dated by TCRdb to the late 2010s). Library preparation employed the immunoSEQ multiplex PCR assay. A mixture of 60 forward primers for TCR Vbeta segments and 13 reverse primers for TCR Jbeta segments was used in the multiplex PCR. TCRdb mirrors the immuneACCESS table, restricted to in-frame sequences. Some clones are absent from its copies; in checked studies, under half trace to an unresolved V gene, and the reason for the others is unknown. For this sample there are 35,000 to 40,000 clones; 70% to 85% appear just once. In total, the top ten clones hold 6.3% of the sample. The specimen sequenced was PBMCs. All receptors come from a man younger than 40 in good health and CMV-seronegative.

This clone was observed a few times. The chain is built from TRBV7-6 and TRBJ1-3; TRBD1 might be the D (5 bases). Germline-derived CDR1 and CDR2 are SGHVS and FNYEAQ. The CDR3 has 14 amino acids. The V and J ends lost 5 bases and 7 bases respectively, with 15 bases between them. The CDR3 region has the DNA TGTGCCAGCAGCCCGACAGCGTCGGTGAACACCATATATTTT. Translating gives CASSPTASVNTIYF.

The rearrangement uses TRBV4-1 and TRBJ1-4; tentatively, D is TRBD1 (6 bases). The CDR3 sequence is 11 residues long. Germline V CDR1 and CDR2: MGHRA, YSYEKL. Between the trimmed V and J ends, which lost 3 bases and 13 bases, there was a span of 9 bases. In nucleotides, the CDR3 is TGCGCCAGCAGCCACCTGGACAGACTGTTTTTT. It codes for CASSHLDRLFF.

V gene TRBV28 combines with J gene TRBJ2-3, with unresolved D. V lost 7 bases and J 2 bases, leaving 10 bases between the germline ends. This CDR3 spans 13 amino acids. Germline-derived CDR1 and CDR2 are MDHEN and SYDVKM. This chain's CDR3 is CASNEQFTDTQYF. The CDR3 coding sequence is TGTGCCAGCAACGAACAGTTCACAGATACGCAGTATTTT.

CDR3 sequence: CSVETGASTDTQYF. The CDR3 coding sequence is TGCAGCGTTGAAACGGGAGCTAGCACAGATACGCAGTATTTT. This chain uses TRBV29-1 with TRBJ2-3, with D possibly being TRBD2 (6 bases). V was trimmed by 2 bases and J by 0 bases, leaving 9 bases between them. The germline V gene encodes CDR1 SQVTM and CDR2 ANQGSEA. This CDR3 is 14 amino acids long.

The chain links TRBV13 to TRBJ2-5, with D possibly being TRBD2 (6 bases). The J call is in doubt because the DNA end fits TRBJ2-7 better. Germline CDR1 reads PRHDT; CDR2 reads FYEKMQ (reference sequence). This CDR3 region has 19 residues. The CDR3 loop reads CASSLGGGSSSRNSYEQYF. The CDR3 coding sequence is TGTGCCAGCAGCTTAGGGGGGGGTTCTAGCTCCCGGAACTCCTACGAGCAGTACTTC.

Written as DNA, the CDR3 is TGCAGCGTTCTAAGCGGGACCTACGAGCAGTACTTC. This codes for CSVLSGTYEQYF. The chain has TRBV29-1 and TRBJ2-7, with 7 bases lining up with TRBD2. The CDR3 extends over 12 amino acids. V lost 5 bases and J lost 2; bases outside the gene matches: 3. CDR1 SQVTM and CDR2 ANQGSEA come from the germline V gene.

The chain employs TRBV27 and TRBJ1-1, with a weak D call TRBD1 (5 bases). CDR1 MNHEY and CDR2 SMNVEV come from the germline V gene (reference sequence). With 5 bases removed from V and 5 bases from J, the gap between germline ends came to 9 bases. CDR3 length: 12 residues. CDR3 bases: TGTGCCAGCAGTATCGGGGGGACTGAAGCTTTCTTT. Protein sequence: CASSIGGTEAFF.

This clone occurred once. The CDR3 spells CASSDSPTGADTQYF. CDR3 bases: TGTGCCAGCAGTGACTCGCCCACAGGGGCAGATACGCAGTATTTT. The chain joins TRBV6-4 to TRBJ2-3, with 7 bases lining up with TRBD1. The CDR3 totals 15 residues. V was pared by 0 bases and J by 4 bases, with 4 bases of the junction left unmatched. Germline-derived CDR1 and CDR2 are MRHNA and SNTAGT.

V is TRBV4-2 and J is TRBJ2-3, with 9 bases aligning to TRBD2. Germline trimming cut 1 base from V and 5 bases from J; bases unmatched to any gene: 7. This CDR3 comprises 16 residues. Germline CDR1 LGHNA, CDR2 YNFKEQ. CDR3 in DNA: TGTGCCAGCAGCCAAGGTGGCGGGGGGGCCGGAGATACGCAGTATTTT. As protein: CASSQGGGGAGDTQYF.

The gene calls are TRBV25-1 and TRBJ1-1; D ambiguous. V was clipped by 1 base and J by 1 base, with 7 bases between them. CDR3 size: 14 residues. Germline loops: CDR1 MGHDK, CDR2 SYGVNS. The CDR3 protein is CASSEFQANTEAFF. The CDR3, as DNA: TGTGCCAGCAGTGAATTTCAGGCGAACACTGAAGCTTTCTTT.

The chain is built from TRBV15 and TRBJ2-1; TRBD1 aligns across 7 bases. CDR1 LNHNV and CDR2 YYDKDF come from the germline V gene (reference sequence). V gave up 0 bases and J gave up 6 bases; unmatched junction bases: 5. This CDR3 region has 15 residues. CDR3 loop: CATSRDRYRGNEQFF. CDR3 sequence (DNA): TGTGCCACCAGCAGAGATAGGTACAGGGGCAATGAGCAGTTCTTC.